A selection of T cell receptor beta chains follows, all from one sample in a study of blood T cell repertoires in COVID-19. Using immunoSEQ multiplex PCR, the repertoire was profiled, and TCRdb retains in-frame clones only, with some absent. The sample has tens of thousands of clones; about 86% are singletons. The sequencing input was peripheral blood. These receptors all come from a man between 50 and 59 years old with active COVID-19. CDR3s include the opening cysteine and the closing phenylalanine or tryptophan. The D gene is left open where the match is weak. Size is omitted from some rows. Given values are once, few, many or a class for expanded clones.

D gene: TRBD1
V gene: TRBV19
J gene: TRBJ1-2
clone size: .
CDR3 protein: CASSSRGDGYTF
CDR3 DNA: TGTGCCAGTAGTTCCAGGGGGGATGGCTACACCTTC

D gene: TRBD1
V gene: TRBV5-1
J gene: TRBJ2-7
clone size: .
CDR3 protein: CASSLGQGVASYEQYF
CDR3 DNA: TGCGCCAGCAGCTTAGGACAGGGGGTTGCCTCCTACGAGCAGTACTTC

D gene: TRBD1
V gene: TRBV5-6
J gene: TRBJ1-2
clone size: .
CDR3 protein: CASSLGQGSSYGYTF
CDR3 DNA: TGTGCCAGCAGCCTCGGACAGGGGAGCTCCTATGGCTACACCTTC

D gene: .
V gene: TRBV5-1
J gene: TRBJ2-1
clone size: .
CDR3 protein: CASSLQGPSYNEQFF
CDR3 DNA: TGCGCCAGCAGCTTGCAGGGGCCGAGCTACAATGAGCAGTTCTTC

D gene: TRBD2
V gene: TRBV5-6
J gene: TRBJ2-1
clone size: .
CDR3 protein: CASSLPSGSGEQFF
CDR3 DNA: TGTGCCAGCAGCTTGCCTAGCGGGAGCGGTGAGCAGTTCTTC

D gene: TRBD1
V gene: TRBV19
J gene: TRBJ2-3
clone size: .
CDR3 protein: CASSTNRGGDTQYF
CDR3 DNA: TGTGCCAGTAGCACCAACAGGGGCGGGGATACGCAGTATTTT

D gene: .
V gene: TRBV7-2
J gene: TRBJ2-5
clone size: .
CDR3 protein: CASSQGSPPETQYF
CDR3 DNA: TGTGCCAGCAGCCAGGGAAGTCCTCCTGAGACCCAGTACTTC

D gene: TRBD1
V gene: TRBV7-8
J gene: TRBJ1-5
clone size: .
CDR3 protein: CASSPGQGSNQPQHF
CDR3 DNA: TGTGCCAGCAGCCCGGGACAGGGGAGCAATCAGCCCCAGCATTTT

D gene: .
V gene: TRBV15
J gene: TRBJ1-1
clone size: .
CDR3 protein: CATSRGGARNTEAFF
CDR3 DNA: TGTGCCACCAGCAGAGGGGGCGCGAGAAACACTGAAGCTTTCTTT

D gene: TRBD2
V gene: TRBV7-6
J gene: TRBJ2-3
clone size: .
CDR3 protein: CASSLATGGDTDTQYF
CDR3 DNA: TGTGCCAGCAGCTTAGCTACGGGGGGAGACACAGATACGCAGTATTTT

D gene: TRBD2
V gene: TRBV5-1
J gene: TRBJ2-1
clone size: .
CDR3 protein: CASSLSPAGGPVDEQFF
CDR3 DNA: TGCGCCAGCAGCTTGTCTCCTGCGGGAGGGCCAGTAGATGAGCAGTTCTTC

D gene: .
V gene: TRBV3-1/TRBV3-2
J gene: TRBJ2-7
clone size: .
CDR3 protein: CASSPTGSRSALDEQYF
CDR3 DNA: TGTGCCAGCAGCCCTACAGGGTCGAGGTCCGCTCTGGACGAGCAGTACTTC

D gene: TRBD2
V gene: TRBV9
J gene: TRBJ2-1
clone size: .
CDR3 protein: CASSVAGLAGVDEQFF
CDR3 DNA: TGTGCCAGCAGCGTAGCGGGACTAGCGGGAGTTGATGAGCAGTTCTTC

D gene: TRBD1
V gene: TRBV6-2/TRBV6-3
J gene: TRBJ1-2
clone size: .
CDR3 protein: CASSSTGQVGYTF
CDR3 DNA: TGTGCCAGCAGTTCCACCGGACAGGTTGGCTACACCTTC

D gene: TRBD1
V gene: TRBV3-1/TRBV3-2
J gene: TRBJ1-1
clone size: .
CDR3 protein: CASSVPGTGGGEAFF
CDR3 DNA: TGTGCCAGCAGCGTTCCCGGGACAGGGGGCGGTGAAGCTTTCTTT

D gene: .
V gene: TRBV6-5
J gene: TRBJ1-1
clone size: few
CDR3 protein: CASSYSGTLNTEAFF
CDR3 DNA: TGTGCCAGCAGTTACTCCGGGACTTTGAACACTGAAGCTTTCTTT

D gene: .
V gene: TRBV7-2
J gene: TRBJ1-1
clone size: .
CDR3 protein: CASSANPGITEAFF
CDR3 DNA: TGTGCCAGCAGCGCCAACCCAGGGATCACTGAAGCTTTCTTT

D gene: TRBD2
V gene: TRBV7-6
J gene: TRBJ2-5
clone size: .
CDR3 protein: CASSLTSGGTQETQYF
CDR3 DNA: TGTGCCAGCAGCCTAACTAGCGGGGGCACACAAGAGACCCAGTACTTC

D gene: .
V gene: TRBV10-1
J gene: TRBJ2-3
clone size: .
CDR3 protein: CASSQDTSTDTQYF
CDR3 DNA: TGCGCCAGCAGTCAGGATACTAGCACAGATACGCAGTATTTT

D gene: .
V gene: TRBV18
J gene: TRBJ2-5
clone size: .
CDR3 protein: CASSPLGEGKETQYF
CDR3 DNA: TGTGCCAGCTCACCACTCGGCGAGGGTAAAGAGACCCAGTACTTC

D gene: .
V gene: TRBV11-2
J gene: TRBJ1-6
clone size: .
CDR3 protein: CASSLGSRRDSPLHF
CDR3 DNA: TGTGCCAGCAGCTTAGGTTCCAGGAGGGATTCACCCCTCCACTTT

D gene: .
V gene: TRBV12-3/TRBV12-4
J gene: TRBJ1-1
clone size: .
CDR3 protein: CASSWEGRTEAFF
CDR3 DNA: TGTGCCAGCAGTTGGGAGGGCAGGACTGAAGCTTTCTTT

D gene: TRBD2
V gene: TRBV10-3
J gene: TRBJ2-5
clone size: few
CDR3 protein: CAISEGLLAGVETQYF
CDR3 DNA: TGTGCCATCAGTGAGGGTCTTCTAGCGGGAGTGGAGACCCAGTACTTC

D gene: TRBD1
V gene: TRBV6-2/TRBV6-3
J gene: TRBJ2-6
clone size: .
CDR3 protein: CASSLNQGASGANVLTF
CDR3 DNA: TGTGCCAGCAGTCTCAACCAGGGGGCTTCAGGGGCCAACGTCCTGACTTTC

D gene: .
V gene: TRBV6-5
J gene: TRBJ1-2
clone size: few
CDR3 protein: CASSPDSYGYTF
CDR3 DNA: TGTGCCAGCAGTCCGGACTCTTATGGCTACACCTTC

D gene: TRBD2
V gene: TRBV10-2
J gene: TRBJ2-5
clone size: .
CDR3 protein: CASGSGGRQETQYF
CDR3 DNA: TGCGCCAGCGGCAGCGGGGGCCGACAAGAGACCCAGTACTTC

D gene: .
V gene: TRBV7-8
J gene: TRBJ1-2
clone size: .
CDR3 protein: CASSIVGGNYGYTF
CDR3 DNA: TGTGCCAGCAGCATAGTGGGAGGGAACTATGGCTACACCTTC